This TCR beta chain was captured by sequencing in a study of shared clonotypes between healthy human individuals. TCRdb's table, derived via immunoSEQ multiplex PCR, lists solely in-frame clones and lacks some. The data contain about 1 million clones, about 75% of them singletons. Germline CDR1 reads SGHNT; CDR2 reads YENEEA. J lost 3 bases, V lost 3 bases, and 3 bases had no gene match. There are 14 residues in the CDR3. Concerning this clone itself: This sample also contains other DNA sequences that code for the same CDR3.

The sequencing input was memory CD4+ T cells sorted from blood. Subset: CD45RA-negative fraction. The chain recombines TRBV11-3 with TRBJ2-3, with TRBD2 identical over 7 bases. This sequence was found in a young man in good health. In DNA, the CDR3 is TGTGCCAGCAGCTTGTTGGGGGGGACAGATACGCAGTATTTT. As protein: CASSLLGGTDTQYF.